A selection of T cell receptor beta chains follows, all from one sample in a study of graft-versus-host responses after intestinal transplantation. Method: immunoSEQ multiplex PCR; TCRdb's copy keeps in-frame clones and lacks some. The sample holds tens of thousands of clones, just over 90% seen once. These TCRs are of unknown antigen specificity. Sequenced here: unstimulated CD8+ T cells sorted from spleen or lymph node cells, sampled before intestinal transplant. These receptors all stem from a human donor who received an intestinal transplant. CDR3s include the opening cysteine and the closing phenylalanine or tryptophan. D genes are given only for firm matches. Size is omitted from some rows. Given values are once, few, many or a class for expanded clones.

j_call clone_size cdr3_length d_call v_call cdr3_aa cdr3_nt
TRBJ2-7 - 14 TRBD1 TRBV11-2 CASCSGTGCYEQYF TGTGCCAGCTGCTCCGGGACAGGGTGCTACGAGCAGTACTTC
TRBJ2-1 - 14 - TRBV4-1 CASSQDGPDNEQFF TGCGCCAGCAGCCAAGATGGCCCCGACAATGAGCAGTTCTTC
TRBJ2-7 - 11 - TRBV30 CAWRTGYEQYF TGTGCCTGGAGGACAGGTTACGAGCAGTACTTC
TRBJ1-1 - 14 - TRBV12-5 CASGLEGQNTEAFF TGTGCTAGTGGTTTGGAGGGGCAGAACACTGAAGCTTTCTTT
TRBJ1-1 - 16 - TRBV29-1 CSVEPSPGGVGTEAFF TGCAGCGTTGAACCCTCCCCGGGGGGGGTGGGCACTGAAGCTTTCTTT
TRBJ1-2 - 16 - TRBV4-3 CASSQDLGQGLVGYTF TGCGCCAGCAGCCAAGATTTGGGGCAGGGCTTAGTTGGCTACACCTTC
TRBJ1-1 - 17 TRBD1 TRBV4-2 CASSPHGDRGRGTEAFF TGTGCCAGCAGCCCCCACGGGGACAGGGGGCGGGGGACTGAAGCTTTCTTT
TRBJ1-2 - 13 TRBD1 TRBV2 CASRDRGPHGYTF TGTGCCAGCAGAGACAGGGGGCCACATGGCTACACCTTC
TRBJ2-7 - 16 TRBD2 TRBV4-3 CASSQDLSGGVYEQYF TGCGCCAGCAGCCAAGATTTAAGCGGGGGGGTATACGAGCAGTACTTC
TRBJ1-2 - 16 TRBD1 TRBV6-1 CASSEAGAGGHYGYTF TGTGCCAGCAGTGAAGCGGGGGCAGGGGGGCACTATGGCTACACCTTC
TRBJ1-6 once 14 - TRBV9 CASSVGSGNSPLHF TGTGCCAGCAGCGTAGGTTCAGGAAATTCACCCCTCCACTTT
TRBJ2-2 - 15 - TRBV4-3 CASSAQSPNTGELFF TGCGCCAGCAGCGCCCAAAGCCCAAACACCGGGGAGCTGTTTTTT
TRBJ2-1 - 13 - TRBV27 CASSLSPPNEQFF TGTGCCAGCAGTTTATCCCCCCCTAATGAGCAGTTCTTC
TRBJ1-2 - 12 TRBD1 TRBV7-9 CASSPGTDGYTF TGTGCCAGCAGCCCGGGGACAGATGGCTACACCTTC
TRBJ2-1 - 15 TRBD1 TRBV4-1 CASSQGQGFTNGQFF TGCGCCAGCAGCCAGGGACAGGGTTTTACCAATGGGCAGTTCTTC
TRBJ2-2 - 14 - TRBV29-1 CSVRGAGNTGELFF TGCAGCGTTCGGGGGGCAGGGAACACCGGGGAGCTGTTTTTT
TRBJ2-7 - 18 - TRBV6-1 CASSEAGIGQGSSYEQYF TGTGCCAGCAGTGAAGCGGGGATTGGGCAGGGCTCTTCCTACGAGCAGTACTTC
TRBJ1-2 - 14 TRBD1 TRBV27 CASSVTGVGYGYTF TGTGCCAGCAGTGTAACAGGGGTAGGCTATGGCTACACCTTC
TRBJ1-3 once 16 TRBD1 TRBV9 CASSVSGTGSGNTIYF TGTGCCAGCAGCGTATCCGGGACAGGGTCTGGAAACACCATATATTTT
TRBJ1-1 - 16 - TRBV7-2 CASSLRVPPMNTEAFF TGTGCCAGCAGCTTGCGGGTCCCTCCCATGAACACTGAAGCTTTCTTT
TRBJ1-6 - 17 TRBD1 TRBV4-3 CASSRDRDSSYNSPLHF TGCGCCAGCAGCCGGGACAGGGACAGCTCCTATAATTCACCCCTCCACTTT
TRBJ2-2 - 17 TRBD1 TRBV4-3 CASSQDWGQGNPGELFF TGCGCCAGCAGCCAAGATTGGGGACAGGGCAACCCCGGGGAGCTGTTTTTT
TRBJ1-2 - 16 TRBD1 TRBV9 CASSVGTGGAGYGYTF TGTGCCAGCAGCGTTGGGACAGGGGGCGCGGGCTATGGCTACACCTTC